The 3 T cell receptor beta chains in this list originate from one sample, sequenced in a study of beta chain features in type 1 diabetes. The sequenced template was cDNA made from the entire isolated RNA. Profiled with immunoSEQ multiplex PCR; TCRdb holds only in-frame clones, not every one. The data contain 65,000 to 100,000 clones, around a third of them seen just once; the ten biggest clones take up around 0.5%. Specimen: stem cell memory CD4+ T cells from blood. Receptors originate from a woman under 30 in good health.

The chain couples TRBV9 to TRBJ1-4; 7 nucleotides match TRBD1. The CDR3 consists of 14 residues. CDR1 is SGDLS and CDR2 is YYNGEE in the germline V gene. Unmatched junction bases numbered 4, after V lost 2 bases and J lost 6 bases. The CDR3 sequence is CASSVDRDYEKLFF. In DNA form, the CDR3 reads TGTGCCAGCAGCGTCGACAGGGATTATGAAAAACTGTTTTTT.

V and J are TRBV9 and TRBJ2-5; 9 bases agree with TRBD1. The J call is in doubt because the DNA end fits TRBJ2-7 better. The CDR3 totals 16 residues. The germline gives CDR1 SGDLS, CDR2 YYNGEE. The CDR3 sequence is CASSVGLQGAQFEQYF. CDR3 coding DNA: TGTGCCAGCAGCGTAGGGCTACAGGGGGCCCAGTTCGAGCAGTACTTC.

This clone has more than one count but fewer than ten. This rearrangement joins TRBV29-1 to TRBJ2-2; D might be TRBD1 (6 bases). Trimming left V 5 bases short and J 7 bases short, with 20 bases between. There are 15 residues in the CDR3. Germline assignment: CDR1 SQVTM and CDR2 ANQGSEA. This CDR3 is CSVTIIQGQGGELFF. CDR3 in DNA: TGCAGCGTTACGATCATACAGGGCCAGGGCGGGGAGCTGTTTTTT.